The sequence of this TCR beta chain was determined in a study of monozygotic twins with inflammatory bowel disease. TCRdb reworked the 5' RACE reads into one entry per CDR3 protein, no DNA. This specimen shows some 400,000 distinct CDR3 sequences; the ten leading clones hold 2.4%. General study points: A lone strong IBD-associated signal or clonotype found no support. Healthy co-twins, by inverse Simpson, had higher TCRbeta diversity than their siblings with IBD.

CDR3 length: 16 amino acids. The germline gives CDR1 LGHDT, CDR2 YNNKEL (reference sequence). On this clonotype: The target antigen is unknown.

Sequenced material: blood. The clonotype was recovered from a human donor with ulcerative colitis or Crohn's disease, or a healthy co-twin of an affected twin (not recorded which). The chain joins TRBV3-1 to TRBJ1-2; with no DNA, the TCRdb D assignment of TRBD1 cannot be verified. The CDR3 spells CASSQGAAERNYGYTF.